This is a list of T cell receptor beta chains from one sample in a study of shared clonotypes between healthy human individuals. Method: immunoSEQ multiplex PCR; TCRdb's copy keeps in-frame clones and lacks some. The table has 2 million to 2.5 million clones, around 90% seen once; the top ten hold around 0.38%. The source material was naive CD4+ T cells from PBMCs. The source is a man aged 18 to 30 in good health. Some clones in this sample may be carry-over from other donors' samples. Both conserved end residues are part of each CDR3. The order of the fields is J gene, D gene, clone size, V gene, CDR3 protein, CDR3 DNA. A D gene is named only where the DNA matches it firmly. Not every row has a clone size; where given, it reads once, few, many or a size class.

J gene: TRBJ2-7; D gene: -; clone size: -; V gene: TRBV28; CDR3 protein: CASSLGFNPGAPLLYEQYF; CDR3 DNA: TGTGCCAGCAGTTTGGGGTTTAATCCAGGGGCCCCACTACTATACGAGCAGTACTTC
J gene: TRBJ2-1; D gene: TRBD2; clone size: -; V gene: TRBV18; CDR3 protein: CASSPASGRRNEQFF; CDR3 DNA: TGTGCCAGCTCACCAGCTAGCGGGAGGAGGAATGAGCAGTTCTTC
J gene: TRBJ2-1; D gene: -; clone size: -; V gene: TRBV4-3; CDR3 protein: CASSQGRWPRKSSYNEQFF; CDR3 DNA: TGCGCCAGCAGCCAAGGGAGGTGGCCTCGCAAAAGCTCCTACAATGAGCAGTTCTTC
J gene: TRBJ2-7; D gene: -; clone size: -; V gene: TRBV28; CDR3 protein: CASHTTLRRGYEQYF; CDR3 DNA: TGTGCCAGCCATACCACTTTGAGGAGGGGCTACGAGCAGTACTTC
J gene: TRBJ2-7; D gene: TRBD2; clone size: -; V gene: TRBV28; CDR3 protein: CASSFRASGSREQYF; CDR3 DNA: TGTGCCAGCAGTTTCAGGGCTAGCGGGAGTCGCGAGCAGTACTTC
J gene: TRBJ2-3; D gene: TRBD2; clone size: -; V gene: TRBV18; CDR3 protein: CASSSGTSGSINTQYF; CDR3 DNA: TGTGCCAGCTCATCTGGGACTAGCGGGAGTATCAATACGCAGTATTTT
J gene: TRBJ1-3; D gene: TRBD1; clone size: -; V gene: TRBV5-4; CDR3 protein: CASSLGGAGNTIYF; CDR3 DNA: TGTGCCAGCAGCTTAGGGGGCGCTGGAAACACCATATATTTT
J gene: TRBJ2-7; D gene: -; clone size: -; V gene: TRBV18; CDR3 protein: CASSLLSYEQYF; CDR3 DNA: TGTGCCAGCTCACTTCTCTCCTACGAGCAGTACTTC
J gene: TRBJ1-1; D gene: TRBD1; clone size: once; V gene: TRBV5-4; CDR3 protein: CASSSGQGNTEAFF; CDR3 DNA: TGTGCCAGCAGCTCCGGACAGGGGAACACTGAAGCTTTCTTT
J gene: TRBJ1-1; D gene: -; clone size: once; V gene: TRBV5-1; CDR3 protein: CASSFGDSEAFF; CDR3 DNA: TGCGCCAGCAGCTTCGGGGACTCTGAAGCTTTCTTT
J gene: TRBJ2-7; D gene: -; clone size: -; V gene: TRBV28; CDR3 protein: CASSINYEQYF; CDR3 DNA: TGTGCCAGCAGTATAAACTACGAGCAGTACTTC
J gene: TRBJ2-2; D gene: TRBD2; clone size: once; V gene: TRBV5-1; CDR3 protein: CASSESGSGQTGELFF; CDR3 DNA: TGCGCCAGCTCCGAAAGCGGGAGCGGCCAGACCGGGGAGCTGTTTTTT
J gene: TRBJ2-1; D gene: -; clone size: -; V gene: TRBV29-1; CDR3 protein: CSVESKNEQFF; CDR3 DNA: TGCAGCGTTGAATCCAAAAATGAGCAGTTCTTC
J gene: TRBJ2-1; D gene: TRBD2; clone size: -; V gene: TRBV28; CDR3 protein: CASSLAGTSGVNEQFF; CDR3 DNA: TGTGCCAGCAGTTTAGCCGGGACTAGCGGGGTCAATGAGCAGTTCTTC
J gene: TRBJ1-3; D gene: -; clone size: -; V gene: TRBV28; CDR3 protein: CASSNLRQYVANTIYF; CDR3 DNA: TGTGCCAGCTCGAACCTGAGACAGTACGTGGCCAACACCATATATTTT
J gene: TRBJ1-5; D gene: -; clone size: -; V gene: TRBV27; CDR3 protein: CARRRGTVTYSNQPQHF; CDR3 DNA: TGTGCCAGACGACGAGGGACGGTTACCTATAGCAATCAGCCCCAGCATTTT
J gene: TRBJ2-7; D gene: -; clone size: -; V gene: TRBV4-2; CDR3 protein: CASRQMGGREQYF; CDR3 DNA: TGTGCCAGCAGACAAATGGGTGGGCGCGAGCAGTACTTC